These 18 T cell receptor beta chains came from one sample sequenced in a study of blood T cell repertoires in COVID-19. TCRdb keeps only in-frame clones here, not all; method: immunoSEQ multiplex PCR. The sample records approximately 150,000 clones, around 85% being singletons. The specimen sequenced was peripheral blood. These receptors originate from a man between 60 and 70 years old with active or convalescent COVID-19.

DNA for the CDR3: TGTGCCAGCTCACCCGGGGCAGGGGTAAATGAAAAACTGTTTTTT. The encoded protein is CASSPGAGVNEKLFF. The chain combines TRBV18 with TRBJ1-4; a weak D match, TRBD1 (6 bases). Germline CDR1 and CDR2: KGHSH and LQKENI. The CDR3 contains 15 residues. V was trimmed by 3 bases and J by 5 bases, leaving 13 bases between them.

This rearrangement joins TRBV5-1 to TRBJ1-6; D may be TRBD1 (5 bases). Trimming took 1 base from V and 7 from J, leaving 15 bases between them. The CDR3 contains 16 residues. The V gene's germline CDR1 is SGHRS and CDR2 YFSETQ. DNA for the CDR3: TGCGCCAGCAGCTTGCGTGGAGGGGTGGGGAATTCACCCCTCCACTTT. This gives the protein CASSLRGGVGNSPLHF.

The chain uses TRBV4-1 and TRBJ1-3, with 7 bases fitting TRBD1. The germline gives CDR1 MGHRA, CDR2 YSYEKL. This CDR3 is 17 amino acids long. V shed 2 bases and J 4 bases; nucleotides not matched to a gene: 11. The DNA for the CDR3 is TGCGCCAGCAGCCAACCAGCCGGGGGACAGTCGGGAAACACCATATATTTT. Its protein is CASSQPAGGQSGNTIYF.

For the CDR3, the DNA is TGTGCCAGTAGTCTGTCAGGGTATGGCTACACCTTC. Protein product: CASSLSGYGYTF. This chain uses TRBV19 with TRBJ1-2; D possibly corresponds to TRBD1 (5 bases). The CDR3 length is 12 residues. Trimming took 5 bases from V and 5 from J, leaving 9 bases between them. Germline loops: CDR1 LNHDA, CDR2 SQIVND (reference sequence).

The chain recombines TRBV7-9 with TRBJ1-2; perhaps TRBD1 as D (6 bases). The CDR3 has 16 residues. From germline, CDR1 is SEHNR and CDR2 FQNEAQ (reference sequence). The V gene lost 5 bases and the J gene lost 3 bases, with 19 bases spanning the gap. The CDR3 reads CASSQILGAGDYGYTF. CDR3 sequence (DNA): TGTGCCAGCAGCCAAATTCTCGGGGCAGGGGACTATGGCTACACCTTC. Supplemented by reference TRBV7-9 and TRBJ1-2, the full variable domain reads DTGVSQNPRHKITKRGQNVTFRCDPISEHNRLYWYRQTLGQGPEFLTYFQNEAQLEKSRLLSDRFSAERPKGSFSTLEIQRTEQGDSAMYLCASSQILGAGDYGYTFGSGTRLTVV.

The rearrangement joins TRBV13 to TRBJ2-2; D perhaps matches TRBD2 (6 bases). This CDR3 comprises 15 residues. V was pared by 11 bases and J by 8 bases, with 24 bases between. Germline assignment: CDR1 PRHDT and CDR2 FYEKMQ (reference sequence). The CDR3 DNA sequence: TGTGCCGTTCCGGGTCCGGAGGGCCGTGGGGGGGAGCTGTTTTTT. Its protein is CAVPGPEGRGGELFF.

The chain uses TRBV5-1 and TRBJ2-7; D perhaps matches TRBD2 (7 bases). The CDR3 is made up of 16 amino acids. The germline V and J ends were trimmed by 8 bases and 2 bases, with 23 bases remaining between them. CDR1 SGHRS and CDR2 YFSETQ come from the germline V gene. The CDR3 DNA sequence: TGCGCCAGTTCACCGGGGGGCAGGGGTAGGCCCTACGAGCAGTACTTC. It yields the protein CASSPGGRGRPYEQYF.

V gene TRBV19 combines with J gene TRBJ1-5, with 8 bases matching TRBD1. The J segment lost 3 bases and the V segment lost 8 bases, leaving 3 bases of the junction unmatched. The germline V gene encodes CDR1 LNHDA and CDR2 SQIVND (reference sequence). The CDR3 consists of 13 residues. CDR3 protein: CASGQGLNQPQHF. CDR3 nucleotides: TGTGCCAGTGGACAGGGTCTCAATCAGCCCCAGCATTTT.

The chain joins TRBV4-1 to TRBJ2-1, with D perhaps TRBD1 (6 bases). V was cut by 1 base and J by 8 bases, with 24 bases left in between. The CDR3 is made up of 18 amino acids. Looked up from germline, CDR1 is MGHRA and CDR2 is YSYEKL. Here the CDR3 reads CASSQVFKTGISFDEQFF. CDR3 sequence (DNA): TGCGCCAGCAGCCAAGTATTTAAGACAGGAATAAGTTTCGATGAGCAGTTCTTC.

The V call is TRBV19, the J call TRBJ1-1; 9 positions match TRBD1. This CDR3 has 15 amino acids. V trimming: 5 bases; J trimming: 4 bases; junction bases outside the gene matches: 8. The germline V gene encodes CDR1 LNHDA and CDR2 SQIVND (reference sequence). CDR3 loop: CASSDLQGAVTEAFF. Here the CDR3 DNA reads TGTGCCAGTAGTGATTTACAGGGGGCCGTCACTGAAGCTTTCTTT.

The rearrangement uses TRBV19 and TRBJ2-5; D may be TRBD1 (7 bases). There are 15 residues in the CDR3. V lost 4 bases and J lost 5, with 17 bases in between. The germline gives CDR1 LNHDA, CDR2 SQIVND (reference sequence). CDR3 sequence (DNA): TGTGCCAGTAGTAACCGACAGGGAGGATTGGAGACCCAGTACTTC. Residues: CASSNRQGGLETQYF.

This chain connects TRBV29-1 to TRBJ1-4, with D maybe TRBD1 (5 bases). Germline V gene lookup returns CDR1 SQVTM and CDR2 ANQGSEA. The CDR3 runs to 12 residues. V was shortened by 5 bases and J by 4 bases, with 8 bases between the two germline ends. Here the CDR3 reads CSVRQLNEKLFF. The CDR3 bases are TGCAGCGTTAGACAGCTTAATGAAAAACTGTTTTTT.

The rearrangement uses TRBV2 and TRBJ2-7, with 9 bases matching TRBD1. CDR1 is SNHLY, CDR2 FYNNEI, per germline. The ends lost 7 bases at V and 6 bases at J; junction bases unmatched: 10. There are 14 residues in the CDR3. In nucleotides, the CDR3 is TGTGCCAGCACCGGACAGGGGATTGGGAGCGAGCAGTACTTC. This gives the protein CASTGQGIGSEQYF.

This chain joins TRBV5-8 and TRBJ1-3, with 8 bases identical to TRBD1. CDR1 and CDR2 (germline): SGHTS, YDEGEE. The V and J ends lost 5 bases and 2 bases, in that order; junction bases with no gene match: 0. The CDR3 is 13 residues long. The CDR3 DNA reads as TGTGCCAGCAGGACAGGGGCTGGAAACACCATATATTTT. Protein: CASRTGAGNTIYF.

This clone appeared many times. The chain is built from TRBV13 and TRBJ2-7, with D possibly being TRBD2 (6 bases). Germline-derived CDR1 and CDR2 are PRHDT and FYEKMQ (reference sequence). V lost 5 bases and J lost 3, with 14 bases in between. This CDR3 contains 14 residues. This CDR3 reads CASSGARRGYEQYF. DNA for the CDR3: TGTGCCAGCAGCGGAGCTAGGAGGGGCTACGAGCAGTACTTC.

The chain has TRBV11-2 and TRBJ2-5, with D maybe TRBD2 (5 bases). There are 14 residues in the CDR3. Trimming took 1 base from V and 3 from J, leaving 9 bases between them. From germline, CDR1 is SGHAT and CDR2 FQNNGV. CDR3 bases: TGTGCCAGCAGCTTAGGTCCGGGGAAAGAGACCCAGTACTTC. This gives the protein CASSLGPGKETQYF.

In nucleotides, the CDR3 is TGTGCCAGCTCATCGCGGGAAGAGACCCAGTACTTC. The encoded protein is CASSSREETQYF. This rearrangement joins TRBV18 to TRBJ2-5; TRBD2 might be the D (5 bases). Germline lookup yields CDR1 KGHSH and CDR2 LQKENI. The length of the CDR3 is 12 residues. Trimming removed 5 bases at V and 3 bases at J, with 7 bases between.

The V call is TRBV29-1, the J call TRBJ1-5; no definite D call. The CDR3 totals 12 residues. Trimming stripped 4 bases from V and 9 bases from J, with 13 bases between. Germline V gene sequence: CDR1 SQVTM, CDR2 ANQGSEA. The CDR3 DNA reads as TGCAGCGTTGCCGACACGGCAGGGCCCCAGCATTTT. This gives the protein CSVADTAGPQHF.